This TCR beta chain was sequenced during a study of PD-1 blockade in classical Hodgkin lymphoma. As for the study in general: Patients were given intravenous nivolumab, 3 mg/kg, every 2 weeks.

The time point denotes: cycle 4 day 1 (C4D1), after more than five weeks of nivolumab. All the patients suffered relapse after autologous stem cell transplantation, and brentuximab vedotin exposure differed. With magnetic negative selection, CD4+ T cells were purified from PBMCs that had been thawed. TCRdb keeps only in-frame clones here, not all; method: immunoSEQ multiplex PCR. The sample yields 25,000 to 35,000 clones, 70% to 90% seen once. Study outcomes and limitations: Whoever responded completely had baseline diversity much like that seen in newly diagnosed patients. Only CD4+ TCR diversity, not CD8+, had risen significantly by C4D1. Exclusion was applied to patients who started nivolumab under 1 year after ASCT.

As for this clone: As yet, its antigen is unknown.

The CDR3 totals 16 residues. Looked up from germline, CDR1 is SGHRS and CDR2 is YFSETQ. Trimming took 1 base from V and 0 from J, leaving 11 bases between them. The V gene is TRBV5-1, the J gene TRBJ2-1; TRBD1 or TRBD2 may be the D gene (6 bases each). The source is a human donor with classical Hodgkin lymphoma. Sequenced material: CD4+ T cells from blood, taken before the fourth cycle of nivolumab. The CDR3, as DNA: TGCGCCAGCAGCTTGATTCCGGGGGCCTCCTACAATGAGCAGTTCTTC. This encodes CASSLIPGASYNEQFF.